Following are 2 T cell receptor beta chains from one sample sequenced in a study of cytomegalovirus exposure and HLA in healthy donors. The study ran its PCR with 60 Vbeta and 13 Jbeta primers. Sequencing was performed with immunoSEQ multiplex PCR; in TCRdb, only in-frame clones are kept and a portion is missing. The sample consists of about 94,000 clones, about 7.6% of them appearing once. Sequencing was done on a sample of PBMCs. Every receptor here comes from a man aged 50 or older in good health and CMV-seronegative.

V is TRBV6-6 and J is TRBJ1-5; no firm D call. With 6 bases removed from V and 4 bases from J, the gap between germline ends came to 10 bases. This CDR3 spans 13 amino acids. CDR1 MNHNY and CDR2 SVGAGI come from the germline V gene (reference sequence). The CDR3 sequence is CASSPGGNQPQHF. The DNA for the CDR3 is TGTGCCAGCAGCCCCGGAGGGAATCAGCCCCAGCATTTT.

This clone was seen a handful of times. The chain recombines TRBV6-1 with TRBJ1-3; D remains ambiguous. The CDR3 loop spans 16 amino acids. Per germline, CDR1 MNHNS and CDR2 SASEGT. Trimming removed 4 bases at V and 1 base at J, with 14 bases between. The CDR3 bases are TGTGCCAGCAGTGGGCTGGGAGGGTCTTCTGGAAACACCATATATTTT. Translating it yields CASSGLGGSSGNTIYF.